This T cell receptor beta chain was recovered during a study of blood T cell repertoires in COVID-19. Germline loops: CDR1 KGHSH, CDR2 LQKENI. This CDR3 has 16 amino acids. The junction had 6 bases not matched to a gene; V was cut back by 4 bases and J by 0 bases. TCRdb keeps only in-frame clones here, not all; method: immunoSEQ multiplex PCR. The sample shows roughly 200,000 clones, roughly 79% of them seen only once. The TCR sequence derives from a woman aged 35 to 49 with COVID-19, enrolled during active disease. The chain is built from TRBV18 and TRBJ1-2; 9 nucleotides match TRBD1. Sequencing input: peripheral blood. The DNA for the CDR3 is TGTGCCAGCTCACTGACAGGGGGAGCAGCTAACTATGGCTACACCTTC. This sequence encodes CASSLTGGAANYGYTF.